What follows describes a single T cell receptor beta chain. Germline values: CDR1 MNHEY, CDR2 SVGEGT. The CDR3 has 18 residues. The V gene lost 0 bases and the J gene lost 11 bases, with 26 bases spanning the gap. The repertoire was sequenced with immunoSEQ multiplex PCR; TCRdb's copy has only in-frame clones and lacks some. The sample holds some 130,000 clones, roughly 89% seen once. The data were obtained in a study of blood T cell repertoires in COVID-19. Study as a whole: There were acute and convalescent COVID-19 samples, and they came from the United States, Italy and Spain.

The source material was peripheral blood. The TCR was taken from a man aged 60 to 69 with active or convalescent COVID-19. The chain couples TRBV6-2 or TRBV6-3 to TRBJ1-5; D is possibly TRBD1 (5 bases). CDR3 sequence reads: CASSYSKAAFAPGMTQHF. CDR3 DNA: TGTGCCAGCAGTTACTCGAAGGCAGCTTTTGCCCCAGGGATGACCCAGCATTTT.